The sequence of this TCR beta chain was determined in a study of CD8 T cells in ankylosing spondylitis. Study-level points and caveats: Within peripheral blood, clones linked to disease were CD8+ and relatively rare.

The length of the CDR3 is 16 residues. Germline loops: CDR1 SGHKS, CDR2 YYEKEE (reference sequence). V was cut by 1 base and J by 8 bases, with 18 bases left in between. The table lists this clonotype with many counts. Antigen specificity is unknown. TCRdb re-derived calls from the 5' RACE reads in MiXCR, one entry per CDR3 protein. The sample contains 90,000 to 120,000 distinct CDR3 sequences, less than 25% of which appear only once. Sequences were obtained from synovial fluid, either unsorted or a sorted T cell fraction (not recorded which). The V and J genes are TRBV5-5 and TRBJ1-4; TRBD1 is a possible D gene (6 bases). This TCR derives from a male donor with ankylosing spondylitis. The DNA of the CDR3 is TGTGCCAGCAGCTTGTTGGGACAACAAGTCCGGGAAAAACTGTTTTTT. Protein: CASSLLGQQVREKLFF.